The present entry profiles one T cell receptor beta chain with its context. The source of the sample is a study of shared T cell receptors in the human thymus. Produced via immunoSEQ multiplex PCR; TCRdb's table is partial and in-frame only. The sample carries about 380,000 clones, just under 95% recorded once. V dropped 1 base and J dropped 8; count of bases not matched to a gene: 2. Germline V gene sequence: CDR1 MGHRA, CDR2 YSYEKL. The CDR3 loop spans 13 amino acids. The sequenced sample consisted of thymocytes. V and J are TRBV4-1 and TRBJ2-1; 7 bases line up with TRBD2. The sequence was obtained from a human donor. Here the CDR3 reads CASSQAGGHEQFF. The CDR3 DNA reads TGCGCCAGCAGCCAAGCGGGAGGACATGAGCAGTTCTTC.